This TCR beta chain derives from a study of cytomegalovirus exposure and HLA in healthy donors. Across the whole study: The same platform used for the 650 to 850 first-cohort repertoires was also used for the 90 to 150 validation repertoires, as a later analysis reported. Whole-study findings and limits: Many donors carried some public TCRs, although rarity characterized most TCR sequences. In vitro data verified three CMV-associated chains as specific for CMV antigens. Diagnosis of cytomegalovirus status made by the classifier reportedly showed high specificity and sensitivity.

The table came from immunoSEQ multiplex PCR; TCRdb's copy has only in-frame clones and leaves some out. The repertoire holds some 180,000 clones, roughly 81% seen once, with around 1.2% in the top ten. CDR1 and CDR2 (germline): SGHAT, FQNNGV. V was shortened by 0 bases and J by 1 base, with 11 bases between the two germline ends. The CDR3 has 16 amino acids. Remarks on this clone: Antigen unknown.

This sequence joins TRBV11-2 and TRBJ2-3; TRBD2 might be the D (5 bases). The sample consisted of PBMCs. The TCR comes from a woman aged 25 to 39 in good health and CMV-seronegative. The CDR3 region is CASSLEEVARTDTQYF. The CDR3 region has the DNA TGTGCCAGCAGCTTAGAGGAGGTGGCCCGCACAGATACGCAGTATTTT.